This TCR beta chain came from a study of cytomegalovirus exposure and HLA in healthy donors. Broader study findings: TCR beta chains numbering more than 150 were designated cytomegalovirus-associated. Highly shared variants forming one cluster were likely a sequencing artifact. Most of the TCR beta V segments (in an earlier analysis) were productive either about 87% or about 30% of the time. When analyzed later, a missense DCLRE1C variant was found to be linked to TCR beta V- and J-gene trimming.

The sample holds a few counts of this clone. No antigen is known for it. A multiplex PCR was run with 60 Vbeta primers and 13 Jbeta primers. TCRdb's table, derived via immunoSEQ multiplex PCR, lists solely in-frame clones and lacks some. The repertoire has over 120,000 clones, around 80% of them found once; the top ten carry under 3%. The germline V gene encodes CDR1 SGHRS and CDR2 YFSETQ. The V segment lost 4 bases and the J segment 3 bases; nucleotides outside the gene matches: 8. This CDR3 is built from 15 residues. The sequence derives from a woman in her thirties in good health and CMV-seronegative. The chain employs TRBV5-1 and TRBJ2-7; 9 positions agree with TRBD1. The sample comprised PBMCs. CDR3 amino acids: CASSLQGQGHYEQYF. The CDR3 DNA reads TGCGCCAGCAGCCTTCAAGGACAGGGGCACTACGAGCAGTACTTC.